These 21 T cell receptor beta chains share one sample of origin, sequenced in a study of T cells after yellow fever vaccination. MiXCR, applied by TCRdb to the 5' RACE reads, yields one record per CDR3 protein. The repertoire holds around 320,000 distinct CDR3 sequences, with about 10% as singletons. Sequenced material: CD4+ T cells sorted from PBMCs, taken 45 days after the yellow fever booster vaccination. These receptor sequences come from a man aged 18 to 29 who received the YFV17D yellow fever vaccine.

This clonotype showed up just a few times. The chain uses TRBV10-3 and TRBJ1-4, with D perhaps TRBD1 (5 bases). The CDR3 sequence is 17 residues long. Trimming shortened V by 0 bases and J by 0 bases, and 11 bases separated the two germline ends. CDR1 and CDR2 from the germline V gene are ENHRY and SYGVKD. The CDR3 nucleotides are TGTGCCATCAGTGAGTCCGGGGCCTTTGCAACTAATGAAAAACTGTTTTTT. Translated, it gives CAISESGAFATNEKLFF.

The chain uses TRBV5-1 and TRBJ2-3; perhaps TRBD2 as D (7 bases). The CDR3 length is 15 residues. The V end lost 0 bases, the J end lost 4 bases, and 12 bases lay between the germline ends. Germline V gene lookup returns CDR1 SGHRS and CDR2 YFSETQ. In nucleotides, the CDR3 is TGCGCCAGCAGCTTGGGCCCGGGGGGCGCAGATACGCAGTATTTT. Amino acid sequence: CASSLGPGGADTQYF.

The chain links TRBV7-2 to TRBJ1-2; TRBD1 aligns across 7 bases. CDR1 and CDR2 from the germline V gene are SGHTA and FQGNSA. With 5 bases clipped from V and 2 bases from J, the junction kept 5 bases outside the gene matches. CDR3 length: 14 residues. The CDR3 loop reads CASSAGGLNYGYTF. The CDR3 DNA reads TGTGCCAGCAGCGCAGGGGGGTTGAACTATGGCTACACCTTC. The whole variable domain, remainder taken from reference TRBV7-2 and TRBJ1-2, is GAGVSQSPSNKVTEKGKDVELRCDPISGHTALYWYRQSLGQGLEFLIYFQGNSAPDKSGLPSDRFSAERTGGSVSTLTIQRTQQEDSAVYLCASSAGGLNYGYTFGSGTRLTVV.

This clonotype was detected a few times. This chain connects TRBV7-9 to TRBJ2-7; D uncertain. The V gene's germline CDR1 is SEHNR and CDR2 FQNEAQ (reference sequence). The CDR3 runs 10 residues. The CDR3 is CASGSYEKYV. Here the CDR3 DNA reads TGTGCCAGCGGTTCGTACGAGAAGTACGTC.

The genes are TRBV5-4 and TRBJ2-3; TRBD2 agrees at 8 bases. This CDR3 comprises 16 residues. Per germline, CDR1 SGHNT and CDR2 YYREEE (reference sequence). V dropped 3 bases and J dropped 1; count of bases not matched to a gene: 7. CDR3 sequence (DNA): TGTGCCAGCAGCTCCGGGAGGGGCTATCGCACAGATACGCAGTATTTT. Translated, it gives CASSSGRGYRTDTQYF.

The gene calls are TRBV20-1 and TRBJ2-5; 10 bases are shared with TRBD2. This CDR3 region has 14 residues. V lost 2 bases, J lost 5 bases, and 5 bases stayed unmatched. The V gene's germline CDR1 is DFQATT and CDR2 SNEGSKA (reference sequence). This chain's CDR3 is CSARISGGAETQYF. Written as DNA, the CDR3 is TGCAGTGCTAGAATCAGCGGGGGGGCGGAGACCCAGTACTTC.

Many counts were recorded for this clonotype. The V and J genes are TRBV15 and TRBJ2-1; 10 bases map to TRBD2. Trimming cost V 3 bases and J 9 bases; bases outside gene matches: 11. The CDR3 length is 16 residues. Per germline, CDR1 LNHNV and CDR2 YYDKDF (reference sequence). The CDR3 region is CATSSGGKRGGGEQFF. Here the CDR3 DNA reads TGTGCCACCAGCAGCGGAGGCAAGCGGGGGGGTGGTGAGCAGTTCTTC.

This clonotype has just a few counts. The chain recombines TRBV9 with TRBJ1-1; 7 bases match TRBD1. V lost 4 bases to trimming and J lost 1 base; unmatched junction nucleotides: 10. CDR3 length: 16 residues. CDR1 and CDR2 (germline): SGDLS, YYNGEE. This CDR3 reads CASSRAGGGKNTEAFF. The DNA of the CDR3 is TGTGCCAGCAGCCGCGCAGGAGGGGGCAAGAACACTGAAGCTTTCTTT.

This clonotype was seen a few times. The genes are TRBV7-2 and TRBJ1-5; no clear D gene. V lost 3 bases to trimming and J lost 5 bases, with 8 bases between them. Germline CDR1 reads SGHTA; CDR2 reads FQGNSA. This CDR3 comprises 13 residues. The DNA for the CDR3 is TGTGCCAGCAGCTTTTACACTTATCAGCCCCAGCATTTT. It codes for CASSFYTYQPQHF. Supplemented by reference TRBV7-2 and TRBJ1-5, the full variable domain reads GAGVSQSPSNKVTEKGKDVELRCDPISGHTALYWYRQSLGQGLEFLIYFQGNSAPDKSGLPSDRFSAERTGGSVSTLTIQRTQQEDSAVYLCASSFYTYQPQHFGDGTRLSIL.

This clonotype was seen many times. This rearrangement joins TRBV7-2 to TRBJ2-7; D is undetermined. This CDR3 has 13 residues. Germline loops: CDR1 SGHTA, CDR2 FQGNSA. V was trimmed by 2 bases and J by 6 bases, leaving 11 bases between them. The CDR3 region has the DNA TGTGCCAGCAGCTTAAGTAGCAGTGTCGAGCAGTACGTC. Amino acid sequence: CASSLSSSVEQYV.

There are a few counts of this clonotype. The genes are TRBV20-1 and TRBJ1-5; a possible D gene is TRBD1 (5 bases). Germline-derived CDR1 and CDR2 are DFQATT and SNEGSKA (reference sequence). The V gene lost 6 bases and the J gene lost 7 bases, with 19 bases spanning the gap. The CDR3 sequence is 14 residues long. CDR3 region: CSARGPPVDQPQHF. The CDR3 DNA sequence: TGCAGTGCGAGGGGACCCCCGGTGGACCAGCCCCAGCATTTT.

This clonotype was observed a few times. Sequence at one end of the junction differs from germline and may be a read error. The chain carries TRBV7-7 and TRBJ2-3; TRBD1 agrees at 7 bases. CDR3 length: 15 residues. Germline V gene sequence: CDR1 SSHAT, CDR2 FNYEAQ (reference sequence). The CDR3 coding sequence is TGTGCTAGCAGCCCTCGAACAGGGGCGACAGATACGCAGTATTTT. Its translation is CASSPRTGATDTQYF.

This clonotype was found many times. CDR3 coding DNA: TGTGCCAGCAAAGGTGCGGGGGGCCAGCCCCAGCATTTT. It yields the protein CASKGAGGQPQHF. The chain is built from TRBV6-5 and TRBJ1-5; tentatively, D is TRBD1 (6 bases). The CDR3 covers 13 residues. With 7 bases removed from V and 7 bases from J, the gap between germline ends came to 14 bases. Germline V lookup: CDR1 MNHEY, CDR2 SVGAGI.

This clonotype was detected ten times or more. CDR3 sequence reads: CASSKASNQPQHF. CDR3 DNA sequence: TGTGCCAGCTCAAAGGCCAGTAACCAGCCCCAGCATTTT. The J gene is TRBJ1-5, the V gene TRBV18; the D is unclear. The germline CDR1 and CDR2 sequences are KGHSH and LQKENI. V dropped 5 bases and J dropped 7 bases, with 12 bases sitting between them. The CDR3 is 13 residues long.

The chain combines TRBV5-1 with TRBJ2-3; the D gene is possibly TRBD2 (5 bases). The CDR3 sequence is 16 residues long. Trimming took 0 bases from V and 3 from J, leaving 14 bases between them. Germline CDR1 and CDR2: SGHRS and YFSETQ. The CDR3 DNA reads TGCGCCAGCAGCTTGGCCGGGGATACCCGAACAGATACGCAGTATTTT. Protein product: CASSLAGDTRTDTQYF.

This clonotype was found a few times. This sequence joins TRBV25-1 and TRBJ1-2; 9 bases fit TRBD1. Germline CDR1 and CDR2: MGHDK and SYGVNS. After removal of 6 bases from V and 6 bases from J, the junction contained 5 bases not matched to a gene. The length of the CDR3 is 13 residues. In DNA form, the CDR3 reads TGTGCCAGCAGGGGACAGGGTGAAAATGGCTACACCTTC. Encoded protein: CASRGQGENGYTF.

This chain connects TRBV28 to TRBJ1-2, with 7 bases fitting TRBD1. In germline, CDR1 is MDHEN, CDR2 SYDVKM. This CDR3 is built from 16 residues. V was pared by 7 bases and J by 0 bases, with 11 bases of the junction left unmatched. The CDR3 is CASIGAGGEANYGYTF. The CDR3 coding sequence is TGTGCCAGCATTGGGGCAGGGGGGGAAGCTAACTATGGCTACACCTTC.

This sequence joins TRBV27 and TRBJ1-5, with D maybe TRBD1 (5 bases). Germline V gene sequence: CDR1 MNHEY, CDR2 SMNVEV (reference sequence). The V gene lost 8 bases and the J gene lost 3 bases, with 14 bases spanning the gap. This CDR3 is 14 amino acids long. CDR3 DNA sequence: TGTGCCAGCGGGGCCCGAGGGTTCAATCAGCCCCAGCATTTT. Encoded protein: CASGARGFNQPQHF.

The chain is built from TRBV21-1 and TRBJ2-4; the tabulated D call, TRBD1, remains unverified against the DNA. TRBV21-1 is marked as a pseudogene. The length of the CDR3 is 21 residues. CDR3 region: CASSKALSGTGGGIAKNIQYF. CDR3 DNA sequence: TGTGCCAGCAGCAAAGCGCTTTCTGGGACTGGGGGAGGGATAGCCAAAAACATTCAGTACTTC.

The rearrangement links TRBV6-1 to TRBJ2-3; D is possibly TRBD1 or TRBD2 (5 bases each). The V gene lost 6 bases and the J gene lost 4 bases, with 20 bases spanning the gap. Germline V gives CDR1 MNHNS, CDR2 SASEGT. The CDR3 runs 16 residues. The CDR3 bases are TGTGCCAGCAGACGGGACCTTTATTTCCCCCCAGATACGCAGTATTTT. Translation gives CASRRDLYFPPDTQYF.

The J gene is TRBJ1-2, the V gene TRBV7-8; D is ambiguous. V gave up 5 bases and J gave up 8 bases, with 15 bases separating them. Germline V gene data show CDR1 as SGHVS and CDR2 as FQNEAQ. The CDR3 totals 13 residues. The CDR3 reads CASSLRGLGGYTF. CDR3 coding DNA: TGTGCCAGCAGCCTCCGTGGTCTTGGGGGCTACACCTTC.